The T cell receptor (beta chain) under discussion was sequenced for a study of blood T cells in healthy people across ages (dated by TCRdb to 2014 to 2015). Broadly, across the study: In model experiments, template switching captured roughly one uniquely barcoded TCR beta cDNA molecule for every two T cells. The donors were divided into four age groups: young (average approximately 15 years), middle-aged (around 37), aged (about 60) and long-lived (about 80). The study measured age-related changes in TCR beta repertoire diversity using deep sequencing normalized with unique cDNA molecular identifiers. Two additional independent replicas of 1 million unique cDNA reads from the same blood draw were analyzed for two donors (one aged 18 to 30 and one aged 80 or older). Paper-wide results and their limitations: There was a strong correlation between observed TCR beta diversity and the percentage of naive T cells measured by flow cytometry. Compared with the aged group, the long-lived group had more naive CD4+ T cells, fewer expanded clones and increased TCR diversity, suggesting age selection. Conclusive comparison of naive and antigen-experienced compartments was prevented by the profiling of bulk unsorted PBMCs. Estimates of total diversity based on one million sequenced T cells were regarded as lower bounds and as underestimates. The CMV infection status of donors was not known, potentially confounding age-related changes in expanded clonotypes. As age increased, observed TCR beta diversity per million T cells dropped in a roughly linear way, and a significant reduction was already evident by age 40.

The donors were under 40 Caucasian individuals from Russia, aged roughly 6 to 100 years, who were systemically healthy. Each donor gave 8 to 10 milliliters of peripheral blood, drawn into EDTA-treated Vacutainer tubes. PBMCs were isolated by Ficoll-Paque density-gradient centrifugation, with at least 6 million obtained per sample. Total RNA was extracted from PBMCs with Trizol reagent, with at least 5.5 micrograms obtained per sample. For every donor, flow cytometry on a PBMC aliquot measured the percentage of naive CD45RAhigh/CD27high T cells. From the cysteine up to the phenylalanine, the CDR3 has a length of 17 residues. The only DNA kept is the CDR3, 51 bases in frame from the first base. V loses 3 bases, J loses 0 bases, and the germline ends lie 13 bases apart. The germline V gene gives CDR1 as SGDLS and CDR2 as YYNGEE. Of note for this clonotype: Its antigen is unknown. Per-base quality was not reported, and no clone a single base away is much larger than it.

The library came from 5' RACE. TCRdb shows the sequencer as Illumina HiSeq 2500. The second PCR ran for roughly 7 to 12 cycles and used a J-beta primer mix along with a sample-barcoded 5' primer. Each TCR beta cDNA molecule received a unique molecular identifier from a template-switch 5' adaptor carrying 12 random nucleotides. Each sample yielded at least 3 million CDR3-containing paired-end reads. First-strand cDNA synthesis was performed from all RNA using the Mint cDNA synthesis kit, with priming by a TRBC-specific oligonucleotide. Following uracil-DNA glycosylase treatment, a first 18-cycle PCR with universal primers M1SS and BC2_uni_R was performed on all cDNA. In the paper's pipeline: Normalization of each sample was performed by random selection of 1 million high-quality reads, each carrying a distinct molecular identifier. Instead of being binned into consensus sequences, reads that shared molecular identifiers were thrown out. CDR3 identification, clonotype clustering and error correction used MiTCR with a Q25 quality threshold and the strictest error-elimination algorithm. Lower-bound total TCR beta diversity was estimated with a nonparametric unseen species model using Euler transformation. Through fastp at Q25 and MiXCR, TCRdb rebuilt clones from the public reads, retaining in-frame beta chains. Under each unique CDR3 protein, matching rows form one entry showing the most common genes and DNA. It is TCRdb's table, rather than the study itself, that gives the V and J calls and clone size. For this sample the table gives 780,000 or so distinct CDR3 sequences, of which around 25% were detected only once. 3% to 4% of the sample is taken by the ten largest.

The sample was also linked to a second study, of T cells of mothers and their children. The second source states: Donors were nine systemically healthy Caucasian individuals: three mothers and their six children. cDNA synthesis consumed the entire amount of extracted RNA, loaded at about 1.6 ug RNA in each 15 ul reaction. In the second PCR, sample barcodes and 2-4 random nucleotides were introduced via the M1S primer. More than 8 million TCR beta CDR3 reads were obtained from each mother, and about 3 million reads were obtained from each child. Thymic selection similarly shapes TCR recombination output in related and unrelated pairs, with minor effect from inherited differences. Normalized repertoire overlap was always found to be slightly, but never significantly, higher in related mother-child pairs than in unrelated mother-child pairs. No persistent microchimeric T cell clones were found, with a detection sensitivity of around 100 clones per million clonotypes. To look for features that set related mother-child pairs apart from unrelated individuals, the researchers ran deep NGS to compare the TCR beta repertoires of mothers and children. The mean age was 40 +/- 4 years for the mothers and approximately 11 +/- 4 years for the children. After adapter ligation with NEBNext reagents, the libraries were sequenced on Illumina HiSeq 2000 with 100+100 nt paired-end reads. To avoid cross-contamination, the mother libraries and the child libraries were prepared a month apart and sequenced in separate runs. For each donor, somewhere between roughly 450,000 and 2,100,000 distinct TCR beta clonotypes were identified. Naive TCR beta clonotypes were estimated from low-frequency clonotypes matched to each donor's FACS-determined naive share, without sorting.

The TCR sequence derives from a boy aged 5 to 17 in good health. The sequencing sample was made of blood. The sequence is built from TRBV9 and TRBJ2-6; the best D guess is TRBD1, with 6 bases matching. The CDR3 region reads CASSERQVLSGANVLTF. The sequenced DNA is TGTGCCAGCAGCGAGAGACAGGTACTCTCTGGGGCCAACGTCCTGACTTTC.